The clone carrying this T cell receptor beta chain was detected only once. Investigators isolated RNA and reverse transcribed it into cDNA to act as the sequencing template. Repertoires were generated with immunoSEQ multiplex PCR, while TCRdb's copy carries only in-frame clones and drops some. The sample includes about 64,000 clones, around 40% of them seen just once. Sorting from PBMCs produced CD4+ and CD8+ T cells. The sample belongs to a study of CD8+ T cells in alopecia areata. The clonotype originates from a human donor with alopecia areata. Sequenced material: NKG2D-low CD8+ T cells sorted from blood.

As DNA, the CDR3 is TGTGCCAGCAGCACCCGGGACTTCGGGAACACTGAAGCTTTCTTT. This encodes CASSTRDFGNTEAFF. This rearrangement joins TRBV13 to TRBJ1-1, with a tentative D call TRBD1 (5 bases). V gave up 5 bases and J gave up 1 base, with 14 bases separating them. This CDR3 region has 15 residues. The germline gives CDR1 PRHDT, CDR2 FYEKMQ (reference sequence).